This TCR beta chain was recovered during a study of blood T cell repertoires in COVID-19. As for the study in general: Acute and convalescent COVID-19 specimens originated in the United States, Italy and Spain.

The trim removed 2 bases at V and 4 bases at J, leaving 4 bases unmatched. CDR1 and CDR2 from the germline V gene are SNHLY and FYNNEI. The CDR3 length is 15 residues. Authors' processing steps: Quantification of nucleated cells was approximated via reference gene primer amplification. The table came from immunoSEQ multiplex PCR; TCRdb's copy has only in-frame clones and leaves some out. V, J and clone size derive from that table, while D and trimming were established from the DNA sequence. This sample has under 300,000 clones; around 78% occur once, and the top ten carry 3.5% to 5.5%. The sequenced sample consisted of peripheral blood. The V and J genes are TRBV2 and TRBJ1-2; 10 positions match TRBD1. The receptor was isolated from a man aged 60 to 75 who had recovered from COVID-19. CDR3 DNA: TGTGCCAGCAGTGAATTGACAGGGGGCGGCTATGGCTACACCTTC. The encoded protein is CASSELTGGGYGYTF.